These 27 T cell receptor beta chains share one sample of origin, sequenced in a study of circulating CD8 cells and anti-PD-1 response in melanoma. Four subsets defined by PD-1 and/or TIGIT were sorted from live CD3+CD8+TCRalphabeta+ cells. Using about 15 ng of total RNA, TCR libraries were made with the QIAseq Immune Repertoire TCR panel. MiXCR was run by TCRdb on the reads, yielding one entry per CDR3 protein. The table has about 360 distinct CDR3 sequences, 8.7% seen once. Sequencing was performed on CD8+ T cells from PBMCs, taken at baseline or after one month of anti-PD-1 therapy (not recorded which). Receptor source: a human donor with melanoma.

In its sample, this clonotype is large. The chain is built from TRBV28 and TRBJ2-7; 11 nucleotides agree with TRBD2. Germline CDR1 MDHEN, CDR2 SYDVKM. With 6 bases clipped from V and 5 bases from J, the junction kept 9 bases outside the gene matches. This CDR3 has 15 amino acids. CDR3 in DNA: TGTGCCAGCAGCCGATCCGGACTAGCGGGCGACGAGCAGTACTTC. Translated, it gives CASSRSGLAGDEQYF.

This clonotype is judged large (0.1 to 1%). CDR3 in amino acids: CASSRGRGNQPQHF. As DNA, the CDR3 is TGTGCCAGCAGTCGGGGCCGCGGCAATCAGCCCCAGCATTTT. The V call is TRBV28, the J call TRBJ1-5; weak D call: TRBD1 (5 bases). V lost 5 bases and J 2 bases, leaving 10 bases between the germline ends. CDR3 length equals 14 residues. The germline V gene has CDR1 MDHEN and CDR2 SYDVKM.

About this clonotype: Given the absence of the conserved phenylalanine or tryptophan at the CDR3 end, a read error is likely. DNA of the CDR3: TGCAGCGTCGCCGGGCCTGAGTGTGGAAACACCATATATCTT. Protein: CSVAGPECGNTIYL. This chain joins TRBV29-1 and TRBJ1-3; D unclear. This CDR3 spans 14 amino acids. CDR1 is SQVTM and CDR2 is ANQGSEA in the germline V gene. The ends were cut back, 6 bases at V and 3 bases at J, with 15 bases in the middle.

In this sample, this clonotype is medium-sized. J is TRBJ2-1 and V is TRBV11-2; D is unclear. CDR1 SGHAT and CDR2 FQNNGV come from the germline V gene. There are 11 residues in the CDR3. Trimming took 1 base from V and 6 from J, leaving 1 base between them. The CDR3, as DNA: TGTGCCAGCAGCTTAGCCAATGAGCAGTTCTTC. It yields the protein CASSLANEQFF.

By share of the sample, this clonotype is large. V is TRBV24-1 and J is TRBJ2-3, with D perhaps matching TRBD2 (6 bases). V shed 10 bases and J shed 2 bases, with 24 bases lying between them. Germline V gene data show CDR1 as KGHDR and CDR2 as SFDVKD. The CDR3 length is 17 residues. The CDR3 nucleotides are TGTGCCACAGCCCCCGGCGGGGCCCGACCTATCACAGATACGCAGTATTTT. Translation gives CATAPGGARPITDTQYF.

Within the sample, this clonotype is medium-sized. This chain connects TRBV28 to TRBJ2-2, with D unresolved. Trimming left V 5 bases short and J 9 bases short, with 7 bases between. The CDR3 contains 11 residues. CDR1 is MDHEN, CDR2 SYDVKM, per germline. For the CDR3, the DNA is TGTGCCAGCAGTCTTGGTCGGGAGCTGTTTTTT. This gives the protein CASSLGRELFF.

By share, this clonotype counts as medium-sized. The chain joins TRBV6-6 to TRBJ1-1; tentative D call: TRBD1 (5 bases). This CDR3 is 13 amino acids long. Trimming left V 4 bases short and J 4 bases short, with 10 bases between. Germline V gene sequence: CDR1 MNHNY, CDR2 SVGAGI (reference sequence). The CDR3 DNA is TGTGCCAGCAGTTTGGCGGGGACCACTGAAGCTTTCTTT. Protein product: CASSLAGTTEAFF.

This clonotype is deemed large (0.1 to 1%). The rearrangement links TRBV6-5 to TRBJ2-7; D possibly corresponds to TRBD1 (5 bases). The CDR3 consists of 13 residues. Per the germline V gene, CDR1 is MNHEY and CDR2 is SVGAGI. Trimming left V 7 bases short and J 6 bases short, with 16 bases between. CDR3 in amino acids: CASTAQLGAEQYF. The CDR3, as DNA: TGTGCCAGCACCGCCCAACTTGGGGCCGAGCAGTACTTC.

In this sample, this clonotype is large. This chain joins TRBV13 and TRBJ2-1; no clear D. CDR3 length: 15 residues. The germline V gene has CDR1 PRHDT and CDR2 FYEKMQ (reference sequence). Trimming removed 3 bases from V and 5 bases from J, with 14 bases in between. The CDR3: CASSLRTANNNEQFF. CDR3 sequence (DNA): TGTGCCAGCAGCTTGAGGACGGCTAATAACAATGAGCAGTTCTTC.

With respect to this clonotype: A much larger clone differs by one base, so this may be a read error. This rearrangement joins TRBV6-5 to TRBJ2-2; 7 nucleotides match TRBD1. V shed 8 bases, J shed 3 bases, and the junction held 12 bases outside the gene matches. CDR3 length: 16 residues. Germline CDR1 is MNHEY and CDR2 is SVGAGI. This CDR3 reads CASGSDRVRYTGELFF. CDR3 nucleotides: TGTGCCAGCGGCTCTGACAGGGTACGATACACCGGGGAGCTGTTTTTT.

Judged by abundance, this clonotype is medium-sized (0.01 to 0.1%). The chain recombines TRBV11-2 with TRBJ2-4; D possibly uses TRBD1 or TRBD2 (5 bases each). Germline V gives CDR1 SGHAT, CDR2 FQNNGV. This CDR3 spans 14 amino acids. With 7 bases removed from V and 0 bases from J, the gap between germline ends came to 10 bases. DNA for the CDR3: TGTGCCAGCATGGGGGAACTAGCCAAAAACATTCAGTACTTC. Translating it yields CASMGELAKNIQYF.

Judged by abundance, this clonotype is large. This chain connects TRBV12-3 or TRBV12-4 to TRBJ1-2; 8 bases line up with TRBD1. The CDR3 covers 16 residues. With V trimmed by 3 bases and J by 5 bases, 11 bases remained unmatched. Here the CDR3 DNA reads TGTGCCAGCAGTTTGGGATCTCCAGGGGGCGAGTATGGCTACACCTTC. Translation: CASSLGSPGGEYGYTF.

Note on this clonotype: A much larger clone lies a single base off, so this may be a read error. The chain uses TRBV18 and TRBJ2-7; TRBD2 aligns across 9 bases. The CDR3 is made up of 17 amino acids. Germline CDR1 and CDR2: KGHSH and LQKENI. V lost 3 bases to trimming and J lost 3 bases; unmatched junction nucleotides: 12. The CDR3: CASSPWTSEPQFYEQYF. CDR3 coding DNA: TGTGCCAGCTCACCCTGGACTAGCGAGCCCCAATTCTACGAGCAGTACTTC.

A remark on this clonotype: A far bigger clonotype differs at one base, so this is likely a read error. V usage is TRBV6-1 and J usage is TRBJ1-6, with D possibly matching TRBD1 (6 bases). Germline V gene sequence: CDR1 MNHNS, CDR2 SASEGT. This CDR3 comprises 15 residues. Here the CDR3 reads CATDLSGQYNPPLHF. CDR3 coding DNA: TGTGCCACCGACCTCTCCGGACAGTATAATCCACCCCTCCACTTT.

This clonotype is large in the sample. The chain has TRBV27 and TRBJ2-2, with 7 bases aligning to TRBD2. The germline CDR1 and CDR2 sequences are MNHEY and SMNVEV (reference sequence). The CDR3 runs to 17 residues. Unmatched junction bases numbered 10, after V lost 5 bases and J lost 1 base. The CDR3 loop reads CASSPNPGRQNTGELFF. The CDR3 DNA reads as TGTGCCAGCAGTCCAAACCCCGGGAGGCAGAACACCGGGGAGCTGTTTTTT.

The chain combines TRBV9 with TRBJ2-3; D uncertain. From germline, CDR1 is SGDLS and CDR2 YYNGEE. Trimming pared 4 bases from V and 0 bases from J, leaving 15 bases between. The CDR3 runs to 16 residues. The CDR3 protein is CASSPAQSTSTDTQYF. Here the CDR3 DNA reads TGTGCCAGCAGCCCCGCGCAAAGCACCAGCACAGATACGCAGTATTTT.

In this sample, this clonotype is large. CDR3 loop: CASREQGNLYGYTF. CDR3 nucleotide sequence: TGTGCCAGCAGGGAACAGGGGAACCTCTATGGCTACACCTTC. The J gene is TRBJ1-2, the V gene TRBV27, with TRBD1 identical over 7 bases. This CDR3 has 14 residues. The ends lost 6 bases at V and 4 bases at J; junction bases unmatched: 8. The germline gives CDR1 MNHEY, CDR2 SMNVEV (reference sequence).

By sample fraction, this clonotype is large (0.1 to 1%). This rearrangement joins TRBV27 to TRBJ1-2, with TRBD1 as a possible D gene (5 bases). V was cut by 5 bases and J by 6 bases, with 13 bases left in between. The CDR3 loop spans 13 amino acids. The germline V gene has CDR1 MNHEY and CDR2 SMNVEV (reference sequence). In nucleotides, the CDR3 is TGTGCCAGCAGTCCCCACCGGGGCAATGGCTACACCTTC. Its translation: CASSPHRGNGYTF.

This clonotype is hyperexpanded by share. The chain uses TRBV18 and TRBJ2-7; tentatively, D is TRBD1 (6 bases). Trimming removed 3 bases from V and 6 bases from J, with 15 bases in between. Germline assignment: CDR1 KGHSH and CDR2 LQKENI. This CDR3 is built from 14 residues. The chain's CDR3 is CASSPTGYFGEQYF. The CDR3 region has the DNA TGTGCCAGCTCACCCACAGGGTACTTCGGCGAGCAGTACTTC. The whole variable domain, remainder taken from reference TRBV18 and TRBJ2-7, is NAGVMQNPRHLVRRRGQEARLRCSPMKGHSHVYWYRQLPEEGLKFMVYLQKENIIDESGMPKERFSAEFPKEGPSILRIQQVVRGDSAAYFCASSPTGYFGEQYFGPGTRLTVT.

This clonotype is medium-sized by share. The rearrangement uses TRBV28 and TRBJ2-1; 10 positions agree with TRBD2. This CDR3 has 16 amino acids. V shed 3 bases, J shed 7 bases, and the junction held 9 bases outside the gene matches. Per germline, CDR1 MDHEN and CDR2 SYDVKM. This CDR3 reads CASSFFVAGGENEQFF. Here the CDR3 DNA reads TGTGCCAGCAGTTTTTTTGTAGCGGGGGGAGAGAATGAGCAGTTCTTC.

By its share, this clonotype is medium-sized. This chain connects TRBV28 to TRBJ2-1; possibly TRBD1 for D (6 bases). The CDR3 covers 14 residues. The germline V and J ends were trimmed by 2 bases and 7 bases, with 12 bases remaining between them. The germline gives CDR1 MDHEN, CDR2 SYDVKM. CDR3 bases: TGTGCCAGCAGTTTAGGAGCCACAGGGAATGAGCAGTTCTTC. Its translation: CASSLGATGNEQFF.

Notes on this clonotype: A much larger clonotype is one base distant, so this may be a read error. The chain carries TRBV28 and TRBJ1-1; TRBD1 aligns across 7 bases. This CDR3 comprises 15 residues. The V segment lost 5 bases and the J segment 11 bases; nucleotides outside the gene matches: 17. Germline CDR1 MDHEN, CDR2 SYDVKM. The CDR3 coding sequence is TGTGCCAGCAGTCCCACAGGGGCCAACTCTGGGGATGCTTTCTTT. Translated, it gives CASSPTGANSGDAFF.

This clonotype was counted between two and nine times. Relative to the germline gene, one junction end is altered; a read error may explain this. The chain joins TRBV10-3 to TRBJ2-7; a possible D gene is TRBD2 (5 bases). The CDR3 is 14 residues long. Germline-derived CDR1 and CDR2 are ENHRY and SYGVKD. CDR3 bases: TGTGTCATCAGACCAGAGGAGGCCATCTACGAGCAGTACTTC. This codes for CVIRPEEAIYEQYF.

Sample share makes this clonotype large. The chain employs TRBV24-1 and TRBJ2-3; TRBD1 matches at 8 bases. V shed 3 bases, J shed 5 bases, and the junction held 6 bases outside the gene matches. This CDR3 comprises 15 residues. Per the germline V gene, CDR1 is KGHDR and CDR2 is SFDVKD. The CDR3: CATSDQGTGLDTQYF. The CDR3 bases are TGTGCCACCAGTGATCAAGGGACAGGCCTAGATACGCAGTATTTT.

This clonotype was counted a few times. DNA of the CDR3: TGTGCCAGCAGTCCGGACGCAGGCCTCCCTCACAGGACCCAGTACTTC. Its translation is CASSPDAGLPHRTQYF. This chain connects TRBV5-4 to TRBJ2-5; no clear D. CDR1 is SGHNT and CDR2 is YYREEE in the germline V gene (reference sequence). V lost 5 bases to trimming and J lost 7 bases, with 24 bases between them. The CDR3 loop spans 16 amino acids.

This clonotype was picked up a small number of times. This may arise from a read error, as a much more abundant clone is one base away. The J gene is TRBJ2-7, the V gene TRBV29-1, with D possibly TRBD1 on 5 matching bases. Germline CDR1 SQVTM, CDR2 ANQGSEA. V lost 7 bases and J lost 6, with 16 bases in between. The CDR3 is made up of 12 amino acids. CDR3 protein: CSGVQVNSEQYF. For the CDR3, the DNA is TGCAGCGGTGTACAGGTGAACTCCGAGCAGTACTTC.

Sample share makes this clonotype medium-sized (0.01 to 0.1%). The chain couples TRBV27 to TRBJ2-3; D possibly matches TRBD1 or TRBD2 (5 bases each). Germline values: CDR1 MNHEY, CDR2 SMNVEV (reference sequence). The germline V and J ends were trimmed by 3 bases and 2 bases, with 9 bases remaining between them. This CDR3 has 14 residues. The chain's CDR3 is CASSLGPTTDTQYF. In nucleotides, the CDR3 is TGTGCCAGCAGTTTGGGACCGACCACAGATACGCAGTATTTT.